The clone carrying this TCR beta chain was counted only a few times. No antigen is known for it. The sample originates from a study of T-cell memory formation after mild COVID-19. Study overall: Largely donor-specific TCR clusters were found. Study findings and constraints: Clones that contracted from day 15 to 85 were balanced CD4/CD8, while later expanders leaned CD4+. Mostly located in CM and EM were contracting CD4+ clones, with contracting CD8+ clones located in EMRA.

The CDR3 has 15 residues. V lost 5 bases to trimming and J lost 4 bases, with 14 bases between them. The authors produced TCR alpha and TCR beta cDNA libraries with sample barcodes and UMIs by 5'RACE using constant-segment primers. TCRdb re-derived calls from the 5' RACE reads in MiXCR, one entry per CDR3 protein. This table holds around 130,000 distinct CDR3 sequences, 14% found once. Sequences were obtained from PBMCs or a T cell subset sorted from them (not recorded which). The V and J genes are TRBV12-3 or TRBV12-4 and TRBJ2-2; D may be TRBD2 (6 bases). This TCR was recovered from an adult woman who had mild COVID-19 (a few samples of this study predate the infection). Cell type and time point are not known. CDR3 in amino acids: CASSGGWEPTGELFF. The CDR3 DNA is TGTGCCAGCAGTGGAGGGTGGGAGCCCACCGGGGAGCTGTTTTTT.